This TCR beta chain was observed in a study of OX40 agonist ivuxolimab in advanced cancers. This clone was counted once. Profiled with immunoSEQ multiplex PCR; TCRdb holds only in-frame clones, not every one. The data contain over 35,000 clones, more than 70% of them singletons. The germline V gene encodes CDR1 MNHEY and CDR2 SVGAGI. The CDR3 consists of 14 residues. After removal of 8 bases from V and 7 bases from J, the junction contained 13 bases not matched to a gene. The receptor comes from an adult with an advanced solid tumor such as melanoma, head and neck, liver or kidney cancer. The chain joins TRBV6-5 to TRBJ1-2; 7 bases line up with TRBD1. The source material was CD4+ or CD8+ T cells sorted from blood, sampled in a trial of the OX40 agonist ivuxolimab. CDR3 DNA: TGTGCCAGCGGCCGTACAGGGGTGGCTGGTGGCTACACCTTC. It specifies CASGRTGVAGGYTF.